The 26 T cell receptor beta chains given below trace back to one sample, sequenced in a study of blood T cell repertoires in COVID-19 (dated by TCRdb to about 2020). Library method: the immunoSEQ multiplex PCR assay. TCRdb holds this immuneACCESS table with in-frame rearrangements only. Some clones are missing; in checked studies, unresolved V genes explain under half, and the rest has no known cause. The sample records 95,000 to 120,000 clones, 75% to 90% of which are singletons. More than 5% of the sample is held by the ten biggest clonotypes. Sample: peripheral blood. Receptor source: a woman aged 55-69 years with COVID-19, enrolled during active disease.

This clone has more than one count but fewer than ten. The chain is built from TRBV7-8 and TRBJ2-7; possibly TRBD2 for D (6 bases). Germline CDR1 reads SGHVS; CDR2 reads FQNEAQ. V lost 1 base to trimming and J lost 1 base, with 11 bases between them. CDR3 size: 15 residues. CDR3 DNA: TGTGCCAGCAGCTTAGGGGGGGACGGGTCCTACGAGCAGTACTTC. It yields the protein CASSLGGDGSYEQYF.

This chain connects TRBV3-1 (or the pseudogene TRBV3-2) to TRBJ2-7; perhaps TRBD2 as D (6 bases). This CDR3 has 13 amino acids. Looked up from germline, CDR1 is LGHDT and CDR2 is YNNKEL (reference sequence). V lost 4 bases and J 2 bases, leaving 9 bases between the germline ends. DNA of the CDR3: TGTGCCAGCAGCCTGGGGGGTACCTACGAGCAGTACTTC. It yields the protein CASSLGGTYEQYF.

The rearrangement links TRBV6-5 to TRBJ2-4; no firm D call. Germline loops: CDR1 MNHEY, CDR2 SVGAGI. The V and J ends lost 6 bases and 3 bases respectively, with 9 bases between them. The CDR3 length is 13 residues. This CDR3 reads CASRNSGKNIQYF. The CDR3 region has the DNA TGTGCCAGCAGGAATTCGGGCAAAAACATTCAGTACTTC.

For the CDR3, the DNA is TGTGCCAGCAGCCAAGATCCGGACAGGATGATCGCTTTCTTT. This gives the protein CASSQDPDRMIAFF. The chain employs TRBV3-1 (or the pseudogene TRBV3-2) and TRBJ1-1; 7 bases line up with TRBD1. Per the germline V gene, CDR1 is LGHDT and CDR2 is YNNKEL (reference sequence). Germline trimming cut 0 bases from V and 11 bases from J; bases unmatched to any gene: 9. The CDR3 has 14 amino acids.

This chain connects TRBV30 to TRBJ1-3; 7 bases are shared with TRBD1. With 3 bases clipped from V and 2 bases from J, the junction kept 4 bases outside the gene matches. Germline loops: CDR1 GTSNPN, CDR2 SVGIG (reference sequence). The CDR3 has 14 residues. The CDR3 DNA follows: TGTGCCTGGAGGACAGGGATGACTGGAAACACCATATATTTT. It codes for CAWRTGMTGNTIYF.

V and J are TRBV27 and TRBJ1-2, with D hard to call. The CDR3 spans 14 residues. In germline, CDR1 is MNHEY, CDR2 SMNVEV (reference sequence). Trimming cost V 0 bases and J 8 bases, with 13 bases left between them. For the CDR3, the DNA is TGTGCCAGCAGTTTATCGTTAGGGAGCCTAGGCTACACCTTC. Its protein product is CASSLSLGSLGYTF.

This chain links TRBV5-6 with TRBJ1-1; 10 bases align to TRBD1. The germline V gene encodes CDR1 SGHDT and CDR2 YYEEEE. There are 15 residues in the CDR3. The ends lost 4 bases at V and 2 bases at J; junction bases unmatched: 5. CDR3 nucleotides: TGTGCCAGCAGCCGGACAGGGGGTTCTAACACTGAAGCTTTCTTT. It translates to CASSRTGGSNTEAFF.

The chain combines TRBV2 with TRBJ2-7; 11 bases align to TRBD2. Germline CDR1 SNHLY, CDR2 FYNNEI. This CDR3 region has 14 residues. V dropped 8 bases and J dropped 3; count of bases not matched to a gene: 6. The CDR3 loop is CASASGLAGYEQYF. The CDR3 region has the DNA TGTGCCAGCGCCTCAGGACTAGCGGGCTACGAGCAGTACTTC.

The rearrangement joins TRBV7-2 to TRBJ1-2; D not resolved. Trimming took 5 bases from V and 6 from J, leaving 16 bases between them. This CDR3 has 14 residues. The germline V gene has CDR1 SGHTA and CDR2 FQGNSA. CDR3 loop: CASSVSRGLDGYTF. CDR3 nucleotide sequence: TGTGCCAGCAGCGTTTCCCGGGGTCTCGATGGCTACACCTTC.

Remarks on this clone: Its ends do not fully match the called genes, so a read error is possible. The CDR3 DNA reads TGTGCCAGCAGCATAACCCTAAACACCGGGGAGCTGTTTTTT. Its translation: CASSITLNTGELFF. The rearrangement uses TRBV7-3 and TRBJ2-2; no reliable D call. Germline V gene lookup returns CDR1 SGHTA and CDR2 FQGTGA. CDR3 length equals 14 residues.

This clone came up once. This chain joins TRBV9 and TRBJ1-2; the D is unclear. The CDR3 runs to 13 residues. Trimming stripped 1 base from V and 5 bases from J, with 9 bases between. Germline CDR1 SGDLS, CDR2 YYNGEE. The CDR3 loop is CASSVSQRYGYTF. The CDR3 DNA is TGTGCCAGCAGCGTATCCCAGCGGTATGGCTACACCTTC.

This chain uses TRBV5-1 with TRBJ1-1; the match to TRBD1 covers 8 bases. Losses at the gene ends were 4 bases for V and 5 bases for J; bases not matched to a gene: 7. This CDR3 comprises 14 residues. Germline V lookup: CDR1 SGHRS, CDR2 YFSETQ. CDR3 amino acids: CASSTGQGWTEAFF. The CDR3 bases are TGCGCCAGCAGCACCGGACAGGGATGGACTGAAGCTTTCTTT.

J is TRBJ1-2 and V is TRBV2, with 8 nucleotides matching TRBD1. The CDR3 totals 14 residues. V lost 6 bases, J lost 8 bases, and 11 bases stayed unmatched. Germline CDR1 reads SNHLY; CDR2 reads FYNNEI. The CDR3 DNA sequence: TGTGCCAGCAGCCTCACGGGACAGGTACCGGGCTACACCTTC. It translates to CASSLTGQVPGYTF.

This clone was counted once. The CDR3 protein is CASSPWGGAQNYGYTF. The CDR3 DNA reads TGTGCCAGTAGCCCCTGGGGGGGCGCACAAAACTATGGCTACACCTTC. This chain uses TRBV19 with TRBJ1-2, with D perhaps matching TRBD1 (6 bases). This CDR3 is 16 amino acids long. Per the germline V gene, CDR1 is LNHDA and CDR2 is SQIVND (reference sequence). V lost 6 bases and J lost 2, with 19 bases in between.

J is TRBJ1-2 and V is TRBV6-6; 8 bases are shared with TRBD1. The J segment lost 6 bases and the V segment lost 2 bases, leaving 5 bases of the junction unmatched. Germline V gives CDR1 MNHNY, CDR2 SVGAGI (reference sequence). The CDR3 contains 14 residues. As DNA, the CDR3 is TGTGCCAGCAGTTACGCGACAGGGGCACATGGCTACACCTTC. Translation gives CASSYATGAHGYTF.

The chain couples TRBV3-1 (or the pseudogene TRBV3-2) to TRBJ2-4, with a weak D call TRBD1 (7 bases). The CDR3 is 13 amino acids. V lost 0 bases and J lost 14, with 14 bases in between. Germline V gene data show CDR1 as LGHDT and CDR2 as YNNKEL (reference sequence). The CDR3 DNA sequence: TGTGCCAGCAGCCAAGAAAAAACAGGGGAGGAGTACTTC. This sequence encodes CASSQEKTGEEYF.

The J gene is TRBJ1-5, the V gene TRBV2, with D maybe TRBD1 (5 bases). Germline V CDR1 and CDR2: SNHLY, FYNNEI. The CDR3 consists of 13 residues. V lost 7 bases and J lost 2, with 9 bases in between. CDR3 residues: CASNGGGNQPQHF. The CDR3 nucleotides are TGTGCCAGCAACGGGGGGGGCAATCAGCCCCAGCATTTT. The entire variable domain, with the rest obtained from reference TRBV2 and TRBJ1-5, is as follows: EPEVTQTPSHQVTQMGQEVILRCVPISNHLYFYWYRQILGQKVEFLVSFYNNEISEKSEIFDDQFSVERPDGSNFTLKIRSTKLEDSAMYFCASNGGGNQPQHFGDGTRLSIL.

The V gene is TRBV16, the J gene TRBJ1-5; tentative D call: TRBD1 (5 bases). V was shortened by 1 base and J by 4 bases, with 11 bases between the two germline ends. The germline CDR1 and CDR2 sequences are KGHSY and FQNENV. The CDR3 consists of 15 residues. The CDR3 DNA sequence: TGTGCCAGCAGCCAATTCGTGACAGTGAATCAGCCCCAGCATTTT. Its translation is CASSQFVTVNQPQHF.

The V call is TRBV9, the J call TRBJ1-3; D perhaps matches TRBD1 (6 bases). V was pared by 6 bases and J by 2 bases, with 12 bases between. Germline CDR1 and CDR2: SGDLS and YYNGEE. There are 14 residues in the CDR3. The CDR3 is CASNMGGPGNTIYF. DNA of the CDR3: TGTGCCAGCAACATGGGGGGGCCTGGAAACACCATATATTTT.

This chain uses TRBV27 with TRBJ2-7, with no clear D. Trimming left V 4 bases short and J 3 bases short, with 13 bases between. Germline V gene data show CDR1 as MNHEY and CDR2 as SMNVEV (reference sequence). The CDR3 spans 14 residues. CDR3 nucleotides: TGTGCCAGCAGTTCCTCGACTGCCCACTACGAGCAGTACTTC. Its protein is CASSSSTAHYEQYF.

The chain couples TRBV7-8 to TRBJ2-7; a possible D gene is TRBD2 (5 bases). Trimming stripped 2 bases from V and 0 bases from J, with 14 bases between. Per the germline V gene, CDR1 is SGHVS and CDR2 is FQNEAQ. CDR3 length: 16 amino acids. The CDR3 DNA follows: TGTGCCAGCAGCTTATACCTAGCACGGAGCTCCTACGAGCAGTACTTC. Amino acids: CASSLYLARSSYEQYF.

The chain recombines TRBV24-1 with TRBJ2-5; 9 nucleotides line up with TRBD2. This CDR3 spans 14 amino acids. Germline CDR1 reads KGHDR; CDR2 reads SFDVKD. The V gene end was trimmed by 1 base and the J gene end by 9 bases; junction bases not matched to a gene: 5. CDR3 nucleotides: TGTGCCACCAGTGATTTACAGCGGGGGGAGGCCCAGTACTTC. Residues: CATSDLQRGEAQYF.

The chain recombines TRBV4-1 with TRBJ1-2, with a possible D match to TRBD1 (5 bases). The CDR3 runs to 13 residues. In germline, CDR1 is MGHRA, CDR2 YSYEKL. Trimming stripped 8 bases from V and 3 bases from J, with 13 bases between. CDR3 DNA: TGCGCCAGCGCGCGGGGGGGAGACTATGGCTACACCTTC. This codes for CASARGGDYGYTF.

This chain connects TRBV14 to TRBJ1-1; 9 positions agree with TRBD1. The CDR3 runs 16 residues. J gave up 1 base and V 5 bases, and 8 bases lay outside the gene matches. CDR1 and CDR2 from the germline V gene are SGHDN and FVKESK. CDR3 bases: TGTGCCAGCAGCGAAAAACAGGGGGCTTCGAACACTGAAGCTTTCTTT. Protein: CASSEKQGASNTEAFF.

The chain recombines TRBV14 with TRBJ2-5; D perhaps matches TRBD1 (5 bases). Germline V lookup: CDR1 SGHDN, CDR2 FVKESK. Trimming removed 3 bases from V and 0 bases from J, with 5 bases in between. The CDR3 loop spans 13 amino acids. CDR3 loop: CASSQTDQETQYF. The DNA of the CDR3 is TGTGCCAGCAGCCAGACAGACCAAGAGACCCAGTACTTC.

This clone was recorded only once. The V and J genes are TRBV6-5 and TRBJ1-3, with 7 bases lining up with TRBD1. The CDR3 is 16 residues long. Germline-derived CDR1 and CDR2 are MNHEY and SVGAGI. Trimming cost V 2 bases and J 9 bases; bases outside gene matches: 13. The chain's CDR3 is CASSYEGSRDRTTIYF. CDR3 DNA sequence: TGTGCCAGCAGTTACGAGGGGTCCCGGGACAGAACCACCATATATTTT.